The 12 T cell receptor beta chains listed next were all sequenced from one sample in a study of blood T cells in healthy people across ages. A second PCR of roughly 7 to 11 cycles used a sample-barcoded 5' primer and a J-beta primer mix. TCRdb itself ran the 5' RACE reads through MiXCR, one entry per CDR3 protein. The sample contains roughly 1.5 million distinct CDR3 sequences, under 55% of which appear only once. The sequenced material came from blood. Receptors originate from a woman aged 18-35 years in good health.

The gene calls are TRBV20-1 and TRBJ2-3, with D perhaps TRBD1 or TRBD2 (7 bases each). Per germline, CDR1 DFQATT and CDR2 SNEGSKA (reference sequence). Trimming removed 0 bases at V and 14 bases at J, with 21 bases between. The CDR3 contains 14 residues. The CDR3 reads CSARERTGGGYAYF. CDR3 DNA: TGCAGTGCTAGAGAGCGGACAGGCGGGGGATACGCGTATTTT.

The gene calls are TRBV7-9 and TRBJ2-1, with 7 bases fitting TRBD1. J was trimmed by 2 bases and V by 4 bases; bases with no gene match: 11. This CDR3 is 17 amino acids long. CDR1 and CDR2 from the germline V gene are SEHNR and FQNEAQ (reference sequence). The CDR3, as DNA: TGTGCCAGCAGCTCAACCATCACAGGGGAAGCCTACAATGAGCAGTTCTTC. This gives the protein CASSSTITGEAYNEQFF.

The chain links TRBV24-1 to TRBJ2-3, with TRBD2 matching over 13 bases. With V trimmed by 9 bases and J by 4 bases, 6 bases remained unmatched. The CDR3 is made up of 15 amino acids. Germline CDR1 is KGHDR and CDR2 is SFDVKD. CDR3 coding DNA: TGTGCCACCGGAGGACTAGCGGGAGAGGCAGATACGCAGTATTTT. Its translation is CATGGLAGEADTQYF.

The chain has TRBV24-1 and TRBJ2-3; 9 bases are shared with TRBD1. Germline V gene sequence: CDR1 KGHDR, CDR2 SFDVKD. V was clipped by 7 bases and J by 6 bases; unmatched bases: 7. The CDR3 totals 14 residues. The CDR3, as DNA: TGTGCCACCAGCCCAAGCGGGACAGGGGATACGCAGTATTTT. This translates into CATSPSGTGDTQYF.

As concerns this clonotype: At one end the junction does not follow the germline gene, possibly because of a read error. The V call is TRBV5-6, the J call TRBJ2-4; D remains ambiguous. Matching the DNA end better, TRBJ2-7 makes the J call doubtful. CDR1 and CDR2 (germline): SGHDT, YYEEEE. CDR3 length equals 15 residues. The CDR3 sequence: CGSSRLTRIAYEQYF. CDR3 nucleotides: TGTGGCAGCAGTCGCTTGACTCGGATTGCCTACGAGCAGTACTTC.

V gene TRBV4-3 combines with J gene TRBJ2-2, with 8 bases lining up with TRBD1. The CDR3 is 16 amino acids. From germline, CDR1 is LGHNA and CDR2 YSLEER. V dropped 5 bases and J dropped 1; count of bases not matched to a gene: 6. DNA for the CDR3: TGCGCCAGCAGCGTTCCGGACAGGGAGAACACCGGGGAGCTGTTTTTT. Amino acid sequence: CASSVPDRENTGELFF.

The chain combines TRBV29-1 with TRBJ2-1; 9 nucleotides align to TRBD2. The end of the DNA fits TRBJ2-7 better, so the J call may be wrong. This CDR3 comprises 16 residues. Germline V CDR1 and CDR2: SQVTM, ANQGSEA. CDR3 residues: CSVEDLAGGLSNEQYF. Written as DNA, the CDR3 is TGCAGCGTTGAAGATCTCGCGGGGGGGCTCTCCAATGAGCAGTACTTC.

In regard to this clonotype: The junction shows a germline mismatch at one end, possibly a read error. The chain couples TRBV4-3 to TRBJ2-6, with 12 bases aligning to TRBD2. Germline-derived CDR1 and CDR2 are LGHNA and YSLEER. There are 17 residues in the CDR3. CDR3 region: CASHWTSGASGTNVLTF. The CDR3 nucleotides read TGCGCCAGCCATTGGACTAGCGGGGCCTCTGGGACCAACGTCCTGACTTTC.

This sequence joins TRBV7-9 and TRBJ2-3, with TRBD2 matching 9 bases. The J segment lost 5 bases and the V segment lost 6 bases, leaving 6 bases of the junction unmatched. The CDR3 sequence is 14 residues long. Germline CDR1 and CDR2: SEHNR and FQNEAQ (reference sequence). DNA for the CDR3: TGTGCCAGCAGGCCTAGCGGGATGGGAGATACGCAGTATTTT. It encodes CASRPSGMGDTQYF. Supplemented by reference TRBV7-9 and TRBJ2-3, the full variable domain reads DTGVSQNPRHKITKRGQNVTFRCDPISEHNRLYWYRQTLGQGPEFLTYFQNEAQLEKSRLLSDRFSAERPKGSFSTLEIQRTEQGDSAMYLCASRPSGMGDTQYFGPGTRLTVL.

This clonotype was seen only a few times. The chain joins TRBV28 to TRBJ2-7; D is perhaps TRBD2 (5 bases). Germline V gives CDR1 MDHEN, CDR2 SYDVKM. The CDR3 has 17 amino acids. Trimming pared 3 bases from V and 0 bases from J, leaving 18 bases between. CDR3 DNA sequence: TGTGCCAGCAGTTTCGCCCCCGGGGATACCTTCTCCTACGAGCAGTACTTC. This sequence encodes CASSFAPGDTFSYEQYF.

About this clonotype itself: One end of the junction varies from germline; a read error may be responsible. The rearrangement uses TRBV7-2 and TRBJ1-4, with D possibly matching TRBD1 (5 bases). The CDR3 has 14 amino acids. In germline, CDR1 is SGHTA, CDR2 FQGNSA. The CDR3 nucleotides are TGTGCCAGAAGCTTAGTGGGGCGGGATGAAAAACTGTTTTTT. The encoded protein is CARSLVGRDEKLFF.

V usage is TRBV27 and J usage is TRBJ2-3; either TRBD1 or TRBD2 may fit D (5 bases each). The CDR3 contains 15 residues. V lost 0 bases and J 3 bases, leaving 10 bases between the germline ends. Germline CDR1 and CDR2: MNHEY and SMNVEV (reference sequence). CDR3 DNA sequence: TGTGCCAGCAGTTTATCGGGGGTTGTAACAGATACGCAGTATTTT. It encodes CASSLSGVVTDTQYF.